This T cell receptor beta chain was sequenced during a study of vaccination effects on CD4 cells after COVID-19 (dated by TCRdb to the early 2020s). Notes on the research overall: The ViraFEST assay stimulated PBMC with viral peptide pools and then used TCR sequencing to identify antigen-specific CD4+ T cell clonotypes by expansion. Across the study, the median time from the second dose to post-vaccine sampling was 72 days (range 14 to 241). The study compared SARS-CoV-2 spike-specific CD4+ TCR repertoires before and after mRNA vaccination in COVID-19 convalescent patients and infection-naive vaccine recipients. In the study, cultures from other donors were sequenced using the Oncomine TCR Beta short-read assay on an Illumina iSeq 100. Each well held 1.5 million to 2 million PBMC cultured in IMDM containing roughly 5% human AB serum, about 10 IU/ml IL-2 and gentamicin, along with about 9.3 ug/ml peptides. Altogether, roughly 10 COVID-19 convalescent patients and 4 SARS-CoV-2-naive healthy vaccine recipients made up the full study. Study-wide conclusions, independent of this receptor: The study was limited by a small number of convalescent patients and lacked early post-infection timepoints. Among healthy vaccine recipients, nearly all vaccine-induced clones were SARS-CoV-2 mono-reactive, and only 1 of 255 was cross-reactive with common cold coronaviruses. Marked clonal contraction was observed in both infection-induced and vaccine-induced clones at late post-vaccination timepoints, consistent with waning T cell responses.

After less than 13 days of culture, CD4+ T cells were isolated with the EasySep CD4+ T cell isolation kit. Two doses of either the BNT162b2 or the mRNA-1273 mRNA SARS-CoV-2 vaccine were administered to participants. None of the healthy vaccine recipients had a prior SARS-CoV-2 infection, which was confirmed by nucleocapsid antibody tests that came back negative both before and after vaccination. On days 3 and 7, half of the culture medium was replaced with fresh IL-2-containing medium. Unless noted otherwise, every peptide stimulation condition was grown in triplicate wells. Using Ficoll-Paque Plus gradient centrifugation, PBMC were separated from whole blood and then either used fresh or cryopreserved at -140C. The QIAamp micro DNA kit was used to extract genomic DNA from the cultured CD4+ T cells. CDR1 and CDR2, looked up from the germline V gene, are MDHEN and SYDVKM. The CDR3 numbers 12 residues from cysteine through phenylalanine. Kept here is only the CDR3 DNA, which spans 36 bases and is read in frame from base 1. The germline ends are 10 bases apart after V is trimmed by 6 bases and J by 5 bases.

Preparation of the library involved the immunoSEQ multiplex PCR assay. TCR beta CDR3 sequencing was performed on DNA from the cultured, isolated CD4+ T cells. As for the authors' bioinformatics: Non-productive TCR sequences were removed and reads were trimmed to the CDR3 region, keeping CDR3s of at least 7 amino acids. The MANAFEST web app was used to pick out antigen-specific clonotypes by comparing their expansion in peptide wells with that in reference cultures. Positive clones required FDR<0.05 expansion versus reference and all other wells, odds ratio above 5, and frequency above 0.1% in two replicate wells. A clonotype was defined as cross-reactive if the clonotype was significantly expanded both in SARS-CoV-2 spike wells and in at least one common cold coronavirus spike condition. CDR3 similarity was assessed by Levenshtein distance using the stringdist R package, and unrooted trees were constructed with ape in R 3.6.1. Sourced from immuneACCESS, this table was stored by TCRdb with only in-frame sequences that have V and J called. A share of the clones is absent; for the studies checked, an unresolved V gene accounts for under half, and the remainder has no known explanation. Clonal size and the V and J genes are those of that table, whereas D and trimming came from the DNA. This sample lists 45,000 to 60,000 clones; about three quarters were detected once. The top ten constitute 6.5% to 7.5% of the sample.

The sample holds a few counts of this clone. No cognate antigen has been identified for it. Base qualities are not recorded, but no much larger clone differs from it by a single base. Here the sequenced sample was CD4+ T cells from PBMCs cultured without peptide, taken after COVID-19 vaccination. The TCR comes from a human donor who received a COVID-19 vaccine. The chain is encoded by TRBV28 joined to TRBJ1-2; a confident D gene designation cannot be given. The nucleotide sequence is TGTGCCAGCAGAACCACACTGTATGGCTACACCTTC. It encodes CASRTTLYGYTF.